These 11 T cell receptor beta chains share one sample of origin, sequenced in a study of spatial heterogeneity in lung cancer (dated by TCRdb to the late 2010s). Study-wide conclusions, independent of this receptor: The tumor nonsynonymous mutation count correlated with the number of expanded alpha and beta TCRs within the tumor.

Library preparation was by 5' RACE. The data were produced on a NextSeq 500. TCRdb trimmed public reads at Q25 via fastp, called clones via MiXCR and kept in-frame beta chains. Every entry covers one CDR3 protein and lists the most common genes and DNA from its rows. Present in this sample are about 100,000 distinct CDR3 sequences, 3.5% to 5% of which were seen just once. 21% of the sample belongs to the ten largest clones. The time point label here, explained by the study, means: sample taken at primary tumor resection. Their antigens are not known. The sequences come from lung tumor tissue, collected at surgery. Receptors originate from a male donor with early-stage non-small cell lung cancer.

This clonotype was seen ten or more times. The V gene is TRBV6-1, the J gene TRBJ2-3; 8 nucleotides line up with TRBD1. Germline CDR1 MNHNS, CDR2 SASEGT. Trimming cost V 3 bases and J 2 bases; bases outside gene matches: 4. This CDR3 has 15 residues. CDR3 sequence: CASSDVDRVTDTQYF. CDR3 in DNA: TGTGCCAGCAGTGATGTGGACAGGGTCACAGATACGCAGTATTTT.

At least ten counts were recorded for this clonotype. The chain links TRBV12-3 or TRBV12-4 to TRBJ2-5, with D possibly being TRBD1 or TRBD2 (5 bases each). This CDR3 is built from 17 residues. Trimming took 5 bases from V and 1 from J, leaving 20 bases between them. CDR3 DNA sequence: TGTGCCAGCAGTACCCTGGGACGTAGAAGGTCCCAAGAGACCCAGTACTTC. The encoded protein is CASSTLGRRRSQETQYF.

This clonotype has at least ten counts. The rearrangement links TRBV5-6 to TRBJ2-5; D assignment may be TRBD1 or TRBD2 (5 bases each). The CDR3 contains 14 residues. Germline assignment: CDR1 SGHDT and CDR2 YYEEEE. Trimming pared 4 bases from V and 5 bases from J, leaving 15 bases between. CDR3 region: CASSPPRGFETQYF. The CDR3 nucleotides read TGTGCCAGCAGCCCACCCCGGGGCTTCGAGACCCAGTACTTC.

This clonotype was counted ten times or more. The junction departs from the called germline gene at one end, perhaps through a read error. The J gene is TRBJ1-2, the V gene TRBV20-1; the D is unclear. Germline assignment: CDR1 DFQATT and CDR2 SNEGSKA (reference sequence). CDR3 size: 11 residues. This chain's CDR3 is CSARDPLGYTF. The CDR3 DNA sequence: TGCAGTGCCAGAGATCCCCTTGGCTACACCTTC.

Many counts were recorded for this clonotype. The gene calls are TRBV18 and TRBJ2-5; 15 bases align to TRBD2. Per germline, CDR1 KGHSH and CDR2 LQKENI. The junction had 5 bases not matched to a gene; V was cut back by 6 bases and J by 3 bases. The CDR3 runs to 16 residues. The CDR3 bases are TGTGCCAGCTCTCCTGGACTAGCGGGAGGGGAAGAGACCCAGTACTTC. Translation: CASSPGLAGGEETQYF. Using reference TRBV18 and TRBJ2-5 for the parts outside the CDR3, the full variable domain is NAGVMQNPRHLVRRRGQEARLRCSPMKGHSHVYWYRQLPEEGLKFMVYLQKENIIDESGMPKERFSAEFPKEGPSILRIQQVVRGDSAAYFCASSPGLAGGEETQYFGPGTRLLVL.

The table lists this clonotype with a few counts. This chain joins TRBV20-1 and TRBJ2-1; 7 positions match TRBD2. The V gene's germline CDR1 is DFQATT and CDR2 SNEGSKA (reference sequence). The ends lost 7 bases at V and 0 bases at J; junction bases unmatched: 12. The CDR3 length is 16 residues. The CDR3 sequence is CSGTSSVFNSYNEQFF. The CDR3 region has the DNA TGCAGTGGGACTAGTTCGGTTTTTAACTCCTACAATGAGCAGTTCTTC.

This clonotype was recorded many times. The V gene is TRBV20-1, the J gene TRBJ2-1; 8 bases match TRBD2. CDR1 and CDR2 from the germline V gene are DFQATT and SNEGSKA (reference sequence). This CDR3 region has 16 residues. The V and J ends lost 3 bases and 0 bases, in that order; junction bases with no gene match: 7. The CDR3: CSASGRAWSSYNEQFF. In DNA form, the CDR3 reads TGCAGTGCTAGCGGGAGGGCCTGGAGCTCCTACAATGAGCAGTTCTTC.

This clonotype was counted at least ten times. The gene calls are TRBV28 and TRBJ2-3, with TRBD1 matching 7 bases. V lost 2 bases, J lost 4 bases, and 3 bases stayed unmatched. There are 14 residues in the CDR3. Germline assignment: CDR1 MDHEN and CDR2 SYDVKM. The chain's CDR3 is CASSLTGAPDTQYF. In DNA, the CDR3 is TGTGCCAGCAGTTTAACAGGGGCCCCAGATACGCAGTATTTT.

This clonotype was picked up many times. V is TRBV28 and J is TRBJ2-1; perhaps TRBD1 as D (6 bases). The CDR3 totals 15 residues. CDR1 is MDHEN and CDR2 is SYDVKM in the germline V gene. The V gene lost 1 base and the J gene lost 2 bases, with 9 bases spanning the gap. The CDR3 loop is CASSLFEGAYNEQFF. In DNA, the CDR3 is TGTGCCAGCAGTTTATTTGAGGGGGCCTACAATGAGCAGTTCTTC.

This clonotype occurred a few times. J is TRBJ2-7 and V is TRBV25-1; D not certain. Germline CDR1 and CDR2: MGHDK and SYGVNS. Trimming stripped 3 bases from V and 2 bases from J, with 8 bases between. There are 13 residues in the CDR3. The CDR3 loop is CASSEAGAYEQYF. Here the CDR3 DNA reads TGTGCCAGCAGTGAGGCAGGTGCCTACGAGCAGTACTTC.

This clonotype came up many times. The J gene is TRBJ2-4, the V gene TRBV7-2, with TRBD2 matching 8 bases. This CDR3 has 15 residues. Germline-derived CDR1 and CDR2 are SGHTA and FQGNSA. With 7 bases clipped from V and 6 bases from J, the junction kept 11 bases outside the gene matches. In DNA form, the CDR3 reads TGTGCCAGCACCCCCTCAGCGGGAGAGGCAAACATTCAGTACTTC. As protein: CASTPSAGEANIQYF.